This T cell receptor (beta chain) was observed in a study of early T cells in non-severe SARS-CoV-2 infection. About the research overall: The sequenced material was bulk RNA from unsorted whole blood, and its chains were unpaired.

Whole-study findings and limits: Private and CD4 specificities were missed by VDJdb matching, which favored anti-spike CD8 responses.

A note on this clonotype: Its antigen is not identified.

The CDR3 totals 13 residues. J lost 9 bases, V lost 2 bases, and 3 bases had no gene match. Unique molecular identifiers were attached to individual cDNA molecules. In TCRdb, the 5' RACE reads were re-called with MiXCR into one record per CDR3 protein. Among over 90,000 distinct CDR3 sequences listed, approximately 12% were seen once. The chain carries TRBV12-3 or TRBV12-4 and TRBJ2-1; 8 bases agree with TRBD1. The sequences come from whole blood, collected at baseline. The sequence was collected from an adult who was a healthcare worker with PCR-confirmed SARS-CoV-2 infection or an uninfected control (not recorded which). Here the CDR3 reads CASSLIQGGEQFF. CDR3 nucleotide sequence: TGTGCCAGCAGTTTAATACAGGGGGGTGAGCAGTTCTTC.